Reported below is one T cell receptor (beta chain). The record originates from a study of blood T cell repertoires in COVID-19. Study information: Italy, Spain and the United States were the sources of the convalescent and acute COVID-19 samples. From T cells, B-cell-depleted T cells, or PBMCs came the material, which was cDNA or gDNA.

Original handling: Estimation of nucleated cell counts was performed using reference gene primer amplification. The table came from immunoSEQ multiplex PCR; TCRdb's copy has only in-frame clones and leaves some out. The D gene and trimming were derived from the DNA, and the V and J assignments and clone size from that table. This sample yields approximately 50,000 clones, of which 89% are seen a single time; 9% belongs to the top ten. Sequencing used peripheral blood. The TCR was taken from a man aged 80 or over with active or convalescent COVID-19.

The CDR3 sequence is CASSATGGLTEAFF. The CDR3 nucleotides are TGTGCCAGCAGTGCGACAGGGGGCCTAACTGAAGCTTTCTTT. The V and J genes are TRBV6-4 and TRBJ1-1, with TRBD1 matching over 10 bases. Germline lookup yields CDR1 MRHNA and CDR2 SNTAGT. The CDR3 length is 14 residues. After removal of 4 bases from V and 5 bases from J, the junction contained 4 bases not matched to a gene.